The clone carrying this T cell receptor (beta chain) was picked up one time. The data belong to a study of blood T cell repertoires in COVID-19. Across the study: Sites in the United States, Italy and Spain provided acute and convalescent COVID-19 samples.

As processed by the authors: Nucleated cell number was recorded as an estimate derived from reference gene primer amplification. Here immunoSEQ multiplex PCR was the method, and the copy in TCRdb shows in-frame clones only, minus some. The V and J calls and clone size come from that table; D and trimming were worked out from the DNA. The sample gives under 300,000 clones, about 85% of which show up once; roughly 1.9% is in the top ten. The V and J ends lost 8 bases and 0 bases respectively, with 14 bases between them. Germline CDR1 is KGHSH and CDR2 is LQKENI. The CDR3 loop spans 16 amino acids. The chain recombines TRBV18 with TRBJ2-6; D is uncertain. The specimen sequenced was peripheral blood. This TCR derives from a man aged 30 to 39 who had recovered from COVID-19. As DNA, the CDR3 is TGTGCCAGCACAGCCATTTGGCTCTCTGGGGCCAACGTCCTGACTTTC. Translating gives CASTAIWLSGANVLTF.